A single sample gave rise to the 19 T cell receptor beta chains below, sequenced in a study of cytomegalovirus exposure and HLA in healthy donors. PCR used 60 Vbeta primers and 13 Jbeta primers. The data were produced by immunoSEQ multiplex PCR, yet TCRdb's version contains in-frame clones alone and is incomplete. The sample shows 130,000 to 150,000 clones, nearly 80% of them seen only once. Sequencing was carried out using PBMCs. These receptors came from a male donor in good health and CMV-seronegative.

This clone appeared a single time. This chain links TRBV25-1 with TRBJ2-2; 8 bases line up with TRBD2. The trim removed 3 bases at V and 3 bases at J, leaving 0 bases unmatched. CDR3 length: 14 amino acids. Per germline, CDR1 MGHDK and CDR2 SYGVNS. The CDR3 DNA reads TGTGCCAGCAGTGACGGGGGGGACACCGGGGAGCTGTTTTTT. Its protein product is CASSDGGDTGELFF.

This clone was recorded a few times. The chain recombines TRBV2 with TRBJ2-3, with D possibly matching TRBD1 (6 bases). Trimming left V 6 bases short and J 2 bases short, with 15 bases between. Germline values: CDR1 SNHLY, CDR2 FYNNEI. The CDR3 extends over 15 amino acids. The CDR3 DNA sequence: TGTGCCAGCAGAGGGGACAACTCCTACACAGATACGCAGTATTTT. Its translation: CASRGDNSYTDTQYF.

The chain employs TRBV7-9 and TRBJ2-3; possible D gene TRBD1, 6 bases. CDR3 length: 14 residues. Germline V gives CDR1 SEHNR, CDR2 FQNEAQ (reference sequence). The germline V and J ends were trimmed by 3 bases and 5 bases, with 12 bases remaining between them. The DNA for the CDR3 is TGTGCCAGCAGCTTCGACAGGATAATAGATACGCAGTATTTT. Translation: CASSFDRIIDTQYF. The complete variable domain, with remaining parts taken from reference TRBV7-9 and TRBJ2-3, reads DTGVSQNPRHKITKRGQNVTFRCDPISEHNRLYWYRQTLGQGPEFLTYFQNEAQLEKSRLLSDRFSAERPKGSFSTLEIQRTEQGDSAMYLCASSFDRIIDTQYFGPGTRLTVL.

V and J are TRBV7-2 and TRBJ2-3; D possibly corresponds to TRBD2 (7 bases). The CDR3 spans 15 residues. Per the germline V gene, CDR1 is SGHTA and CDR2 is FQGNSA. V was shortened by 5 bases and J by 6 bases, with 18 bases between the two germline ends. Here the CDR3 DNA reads TGTGCCAGCAGCCAAGGGGACCGGGGGGCCGATACGCAGTATTTT. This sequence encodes CASSQGDRGADTQYF.

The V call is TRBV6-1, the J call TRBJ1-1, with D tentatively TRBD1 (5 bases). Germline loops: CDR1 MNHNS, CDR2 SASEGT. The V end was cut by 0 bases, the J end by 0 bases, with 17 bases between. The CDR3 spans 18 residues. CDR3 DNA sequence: TGTGCCAGCAGTGAAGCTGAGGGGAGGGCGAACATGAACACTGAAGCTTTCTTT. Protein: CASSEAEGRANMNTEAFF.

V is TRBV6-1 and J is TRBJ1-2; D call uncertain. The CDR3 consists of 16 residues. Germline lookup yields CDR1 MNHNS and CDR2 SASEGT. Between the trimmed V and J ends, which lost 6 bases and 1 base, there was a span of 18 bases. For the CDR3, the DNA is TGTGCCAGCAGCGAAACCTTGAGGAGGAGTAACTATGGCTACACCTTC. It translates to CASSETLRRSNYGYTF.

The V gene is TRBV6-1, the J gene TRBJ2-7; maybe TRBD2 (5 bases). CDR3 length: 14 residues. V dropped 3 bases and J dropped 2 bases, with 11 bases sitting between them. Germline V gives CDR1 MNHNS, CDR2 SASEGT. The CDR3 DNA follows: TGTGCCAGCAGTGACAGCGGAGGCCCCTACGAGCAGTACTTC. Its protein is CASSDSGGPYEQYF.

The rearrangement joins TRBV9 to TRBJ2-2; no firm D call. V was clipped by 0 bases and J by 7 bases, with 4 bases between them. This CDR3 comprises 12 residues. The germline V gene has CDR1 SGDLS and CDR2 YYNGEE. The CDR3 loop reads CASSVAVGELFF. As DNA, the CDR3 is TGTGCCAGCAGCGTAGCGGTCGGGGAGCTGTTTTTT.

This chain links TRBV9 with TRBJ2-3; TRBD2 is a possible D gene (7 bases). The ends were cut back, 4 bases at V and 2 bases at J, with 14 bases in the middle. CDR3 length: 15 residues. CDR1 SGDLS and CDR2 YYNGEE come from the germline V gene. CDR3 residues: CASSPSGGPTDTQYF. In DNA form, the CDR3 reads TGTGCCAGCAGCCCGTCGGGGGGCCCCACAGATACGCAGTATTTT.

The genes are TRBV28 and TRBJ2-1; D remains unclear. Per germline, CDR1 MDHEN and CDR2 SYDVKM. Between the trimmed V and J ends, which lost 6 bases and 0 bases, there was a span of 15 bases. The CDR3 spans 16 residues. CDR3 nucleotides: TGTGCCAGCAGCATTCCCGAGGTCGACTCCTACAATGAGCAGTTCTTC. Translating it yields CASSIPEVDSYNEQFF.

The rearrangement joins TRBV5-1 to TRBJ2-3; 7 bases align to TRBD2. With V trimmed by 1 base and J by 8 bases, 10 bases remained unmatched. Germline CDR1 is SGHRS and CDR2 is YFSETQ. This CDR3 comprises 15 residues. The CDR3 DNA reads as TGCGCCAGCAGCTTGATCGGGGGGTCGAACCCTACGCAGTATTTT. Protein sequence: CASSLIGGSNPTQYF.

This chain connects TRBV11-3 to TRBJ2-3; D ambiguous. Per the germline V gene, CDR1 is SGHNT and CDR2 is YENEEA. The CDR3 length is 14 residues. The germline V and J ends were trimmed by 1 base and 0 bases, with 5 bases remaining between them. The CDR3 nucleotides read TGTGCCAGCAGCTTAGGCCAGAGCACAGATACGCAGTATTTT. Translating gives CASSLGQSTDTQYF.

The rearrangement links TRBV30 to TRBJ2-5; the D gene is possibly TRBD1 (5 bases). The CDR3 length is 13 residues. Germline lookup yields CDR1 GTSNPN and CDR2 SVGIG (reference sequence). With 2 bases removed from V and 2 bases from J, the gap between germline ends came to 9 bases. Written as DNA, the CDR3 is TGTGCCTGGAGTCAACAGGTTCAAGAGACCCAGTACTTC. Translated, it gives CAWSQQVQETQYF.

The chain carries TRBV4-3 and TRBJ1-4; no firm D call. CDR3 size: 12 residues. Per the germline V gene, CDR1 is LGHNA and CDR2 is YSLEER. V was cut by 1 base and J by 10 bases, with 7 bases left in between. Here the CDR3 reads CASSQGLGKLFF. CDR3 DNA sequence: TGCGCCAGCAGCCAAGGGCTTGGAAAACTGTTTTTT.

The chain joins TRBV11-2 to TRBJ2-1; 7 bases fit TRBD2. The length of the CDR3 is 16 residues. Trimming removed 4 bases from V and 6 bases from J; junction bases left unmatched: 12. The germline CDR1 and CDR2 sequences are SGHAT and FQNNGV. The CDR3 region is CASSSQGLAGVNEQFF. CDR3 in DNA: TGTGCCAGCAGCTCTCAAGGTCTGGCGGGGGTCAATGAGCAGTTCTTC.

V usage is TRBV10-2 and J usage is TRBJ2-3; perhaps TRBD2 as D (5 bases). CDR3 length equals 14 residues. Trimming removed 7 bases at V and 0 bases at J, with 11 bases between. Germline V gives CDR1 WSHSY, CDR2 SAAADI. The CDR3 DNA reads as TGCGCCAGCACCCTGGGGAGTAGCACAGATACGCAGTATTTT. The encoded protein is CASTLGSSTDTQYF.

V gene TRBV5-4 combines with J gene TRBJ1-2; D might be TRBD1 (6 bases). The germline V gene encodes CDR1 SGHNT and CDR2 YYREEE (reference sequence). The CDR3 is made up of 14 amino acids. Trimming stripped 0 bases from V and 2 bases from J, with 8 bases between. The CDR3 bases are TGTGCCAGCAGCTTGGCCGGACAGAACTATGGCTACACCTTC. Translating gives CASSLAGQNYGYTF.

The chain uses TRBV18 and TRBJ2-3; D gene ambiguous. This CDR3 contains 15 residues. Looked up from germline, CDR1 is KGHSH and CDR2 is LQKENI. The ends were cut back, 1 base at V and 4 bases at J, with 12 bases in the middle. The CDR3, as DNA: TGTGCCAGCTCACCACAGCCTGGCCGGGCAGATACGCAGTATTTT. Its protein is CASSPQPGRADTQYF.

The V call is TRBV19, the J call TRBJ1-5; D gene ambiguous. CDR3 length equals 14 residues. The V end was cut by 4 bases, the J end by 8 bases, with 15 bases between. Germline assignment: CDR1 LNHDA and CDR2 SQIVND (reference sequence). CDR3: CASSNYPEIEPQHF. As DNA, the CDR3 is TGTGCCAGTAGTAACTACCCAGAGATCGAGCCCCAGCATTTT.